The source of this T cell receptor (beta chain) is a study of T cells in Graves' hyperthyroidism and ophthalmopathy. The CDR3 has 14 residues. Germline lookup yields CDR1 SGHTA and CDR2 FQGNSA. V shed 1 base, J shed 14 bases, and the junction held 9 bases outside the gene matches. Lactation, pregnancy, other autoimmune disease or uncontrolled infection excluded patients. Thyroid ultrasound and orbital computed tomography, with clinical symptoms and serum thyroxine and TRAb, informed diagnoses. RNA transcripts were the template for amplifying TCR beta CDR3 regions. TCR CDR3 underwent first-round RT-PCR with the HTBI primer set. TCRdb re-analysed the multiplex PCR reads in MiXCR, keeping a single row per CDR3 protein. Of around 350,000 distinct CDR3 sequences listed, around 25% are singletons. This clonotype has ten or more counts.

The clonotype originates from a man aged 45-60 years with Graves' hyperthyroidism. The J gene is TRBJ2-1, the V gene TRBV7-2; TRBD2 matches at 9 bases. Sequencing was performed on blood. This chain's CDR3 is CASSLGLASGNKFF. CDR3 coding DNA: TGTGCCAGCAGCTTAGGACTCGCTAGCGGGAACAAGTTCTTC.